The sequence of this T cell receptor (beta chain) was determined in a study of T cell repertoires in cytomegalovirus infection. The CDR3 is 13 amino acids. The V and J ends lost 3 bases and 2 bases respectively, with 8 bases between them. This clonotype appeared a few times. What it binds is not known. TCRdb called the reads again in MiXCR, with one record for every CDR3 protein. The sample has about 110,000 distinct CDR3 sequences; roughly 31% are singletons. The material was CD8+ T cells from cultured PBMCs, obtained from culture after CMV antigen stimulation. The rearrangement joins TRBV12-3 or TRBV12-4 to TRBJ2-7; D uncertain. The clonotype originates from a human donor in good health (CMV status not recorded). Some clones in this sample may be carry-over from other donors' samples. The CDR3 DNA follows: TGTGCCAGCAGTTTTGGCCTTACCTACGAGCAGTACTTC. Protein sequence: CASSFGLTYEQYF.